This T cell receptor beta chain was sequenced in a study of shared clonotypes between healthy human individuals. In the authors' methods: Filtering differed since immunoSEQ provided only junctions, with no quality scores. Sequenced by immunoSEQ multiplex PCR; TCRdb stores in-frame clones only, minus some. V and J calls and clone size are those listed in that table; D and trimming were worked out from the DNA. The sample yields approximately 2.3 million clones, 93% seen once. This clone was seen only once. Its antigen is still unknown. Broader study findings: Across a handful of donors, naive CD4 shared around 5.4%, naive CD8 under 4%, memory CD4 less than 2.5%, memory CD8 0.4%.

Donors were healthy HIV-negative adults without recently reported acute infections or vaccinations. Donors comprised only Caucasian adults living in Nashville, Tennessee. CDR1 SGHNT and CDR2 YYREEE come from the germline V gene (reference sequence). The CDR3 is made up of 14 amino acids. Between the trimmed V and J ends, which lost 5 bases and 5 bases, there was a span of 13 bases. The TCR originated in a man in his late teens or twenties in good health. Some clones in this sample may be carry-over from other donors' samples. The sequencing sample was made of naive CD4+ T cells from PBMCs. Subset described: CD45RA+ positively selected. This chain uses TRBV5-4 with TRBJ1-4; perhaps TRBD1 as D (6 bases). The CDR3 sequence: CASREGGLNEKLFF. The CDR3 nucleotides read TGTGCCAGCAGAGAGGGGGGACTAAATGAAAAACTGTTTTTT.